This T cell receptor beta chain was recorded in a study of T cells after yellow fever vaccination. Study-wide results and caveats: A secondary response was less intense yet reached its peak sooner, at day 5 versus 15.

TCRdb itself ran the 5' RACE reads through MiXCR, one entry per CDR3 protein. Of over 300,000 distinct CDR3 sequences listed, less than 4.5% are singletons. The V gene's germline CDR1 is MGHRA and CDR2 YSYEKL. The length of the CDR3 is 14 residues. Trimming shortened V by 1 base and J by 0 bases, and 7 bases separated the two germline ends. Comment on this clonotype: The antigen remains undetermined.

The chain links TRBV4-1 to TRBJ2-7; no reliable D call. This sample comprised PBMCs, obtained on the day of the yellow fever booster vaccination. This clonotype was obtained from a young man who received the YFV17D yellow fever vaccine. The CDR3 DNA is TGCGCCAGCAGCCAAGTACAGAGCTCCTACGAGCAGTACTTC. Protein: CASSQVQSSYEQYF.